The clone carrying this T cell receptor (beta chain) was detected only a few times. No antigen is known for it. There are 15 residues in the CDR3. V dropped 2 bases and J dropped 0 bases, with 8 bases sitting between them. Germline CDR1 SNHLY, CDR2 FYNNEI. Genomic DNA was the PCR template. The TCR beta CDR3 region was amplified using 30 forward and 13 reverse primers. MiXCR, applied by TCRdb to the multiplex PCR reads, yields one record per CDR3 protein. The sample records fewer than 300,000 distinct CDR3 sequences, around 50% being singletons. This specimen comes from a study of type 1 and type 2 diabetes patients. On the study more broadly: CD4+ or CD8+ T cells were positively selected from PBMCs with microbeads.

Study-level findings and limits: A median of one highly-expanded CD4+ clone, covering about 3.7% of reads, occurred in type 2 diabetes.

The specimen was peripheral blood mononuclear cells (PBMCs). This sequence joins TRBV2 and TRBJ1-5; D remains unclear. The TCR sequence derives from a man aged 18 to 30 with type 2 diabetes. The CDR3, as DNA: TGTGCCAGCAGTGAAAATTCGGGTAGCAATCAGCCCCAGCATTTT. Protein product: CASSENSGSNQPQHF. Looking up the rest from reference TRBV2 and TRBJ1-5 gives the full variable domain: EPEVTQTPSHQVTQMGQEVILRCVPISNHLYFYWYRQILGQKVEFLVSFYNNEISEKSEIFDDQFSVERPDGSNFTLKIRSTKLEDSAMYFCASSENSGSNQPQHFGDGTRLSIL.